This TCR beta chain was observed in a study of cytomegalovirus exposure and HLA in healthy donors. Trimming cost V 6 bases and J 7 bases; bases outside gene matches: 15. Germline CDR1 is LNHDA and CDR2 is SQIVND (reference sequence). The CDR3 has 16 residues. At collection, donors were nominally healthy, but unrecorded immune exposures were probable. The PCR used 60 Vbeta and 13 Jbeta primers. Data came from immunoSEQ multiplex PCR; TCRdb stores just in-frame clones and leaves some out. The sample contains under 150,000 clones, approximately 72% of which appear only once. The TCR comes from a human donor in good health. Sequenced input: PBMCs. This sequence joins TRBV19 and TRBJ1-5, with TRBD1 identical over 7 bases. CDR3 sequence reads: CASRRTGSNPRQPQHF. CDR3 DNA sequence: TGTGCCAGTAGGAGGACAGGTTCGAACCCCAGGCAGCCCCAGCATTTT.